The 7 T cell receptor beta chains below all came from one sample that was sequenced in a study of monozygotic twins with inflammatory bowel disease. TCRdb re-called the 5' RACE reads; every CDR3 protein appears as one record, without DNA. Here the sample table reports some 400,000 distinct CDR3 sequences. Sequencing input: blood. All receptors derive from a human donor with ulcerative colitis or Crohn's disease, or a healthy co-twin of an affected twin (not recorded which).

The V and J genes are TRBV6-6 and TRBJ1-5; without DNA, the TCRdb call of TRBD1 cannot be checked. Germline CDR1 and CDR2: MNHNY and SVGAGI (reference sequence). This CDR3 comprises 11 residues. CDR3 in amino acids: CASRANQPQHF.

The CDR3 sequence is CASRPGPMNTGELFF. This chain connects TRBV5-5 to TRBJ2-2; checking the TCRdb D call of TRBD1 is not possible without DNA. CDR1 and CDR2 (germline): SGHKS, YYEKEE (reference sequence). There are 15 residues in the CDR3. Full variable domain (outside the CDR3, taken from reference TRBV5-5 and TRBJ2-2): DAGVTQSPTHLIKTRGQQVTLRCSPISGHKSVSWYQQVLGQGPQFIFQYYEKEERGRGNFPDRFSARQFPNYSSELNVNALLLGDSALYLCASRPGPMNTGELFFGEGSRLTVL.

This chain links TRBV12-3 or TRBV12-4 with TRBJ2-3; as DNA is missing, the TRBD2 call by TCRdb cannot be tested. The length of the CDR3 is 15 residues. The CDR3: CASTHSGGSADTQYF.

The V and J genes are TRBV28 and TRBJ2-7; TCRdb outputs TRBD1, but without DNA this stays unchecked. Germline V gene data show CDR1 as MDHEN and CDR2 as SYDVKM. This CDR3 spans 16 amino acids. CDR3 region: CASSSPRRQLTYEQYF.

The CDR3 loop is CASSVGGEEDEKLFF. The chain has TRBV9 and TRBJ1-4; checking the TCRdb D call of TRBD1 is not possible without DNA. This CDR3 contains 15 residues. CDR1 is SGDLS, CDR2 YYNGEE, per germline.

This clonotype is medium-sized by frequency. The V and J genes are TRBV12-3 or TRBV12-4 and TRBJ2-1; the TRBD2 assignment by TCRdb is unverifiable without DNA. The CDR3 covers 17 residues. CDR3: CASSPGGQGLANNEQFF.

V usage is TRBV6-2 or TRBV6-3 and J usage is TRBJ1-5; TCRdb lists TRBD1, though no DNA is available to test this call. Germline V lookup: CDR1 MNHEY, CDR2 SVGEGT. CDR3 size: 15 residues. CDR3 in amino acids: CASSYVGTSYQPQHF.